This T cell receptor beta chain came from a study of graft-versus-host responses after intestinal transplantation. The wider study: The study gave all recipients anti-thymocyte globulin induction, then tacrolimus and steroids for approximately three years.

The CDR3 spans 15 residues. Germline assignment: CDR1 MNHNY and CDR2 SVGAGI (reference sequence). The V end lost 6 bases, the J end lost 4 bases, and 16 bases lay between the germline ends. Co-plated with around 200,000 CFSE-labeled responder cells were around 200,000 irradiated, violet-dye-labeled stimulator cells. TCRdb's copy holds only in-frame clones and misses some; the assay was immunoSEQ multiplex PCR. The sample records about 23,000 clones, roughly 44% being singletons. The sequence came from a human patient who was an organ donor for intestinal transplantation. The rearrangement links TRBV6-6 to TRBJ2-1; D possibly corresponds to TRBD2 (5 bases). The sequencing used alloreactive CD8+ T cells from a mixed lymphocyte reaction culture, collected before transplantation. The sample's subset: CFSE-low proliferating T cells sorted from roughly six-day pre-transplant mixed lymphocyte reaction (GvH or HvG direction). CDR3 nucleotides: TGTGCCAGCAGCCTCGGGGAACTAGGGTACAATGAGCAGTTCTTC. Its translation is CASSLGELGYNEQFF.